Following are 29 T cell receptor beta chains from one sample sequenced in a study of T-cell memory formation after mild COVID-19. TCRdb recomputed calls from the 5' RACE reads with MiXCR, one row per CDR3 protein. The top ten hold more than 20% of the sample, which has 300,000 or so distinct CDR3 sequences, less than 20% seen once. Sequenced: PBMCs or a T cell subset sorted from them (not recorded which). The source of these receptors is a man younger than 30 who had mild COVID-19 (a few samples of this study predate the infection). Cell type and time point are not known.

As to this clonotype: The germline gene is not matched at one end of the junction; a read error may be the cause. The CDR3 bases are TGTGCCAGCATCTTAGTCGCTTGGGGGGCCAACGTCCTGACTTTC. Translating it yields CASILVAWGANVLTF. The V call is TRBV7-2, the J call TRBJ2-6; unclear D gene. The CDR3 is made up of 15 amino acids. Germline CDR1 and CDR2: SGHTA and FQGNSA.

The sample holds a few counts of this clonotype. In nucleotides, the CDR3 is TGTGCCAGCAGTTTTTTCCTCCGCGAGCAGTACTTC. Protein product: CASSFFLREQYF. The chain is built from TRBV12-3 or TRBV12-4 and TRBJ2-7, with unresolved D. V was shortened by 3 bases and J by 6 bases, with 9 bases between the two germline ends. The CDR3 runs to 12 residues.

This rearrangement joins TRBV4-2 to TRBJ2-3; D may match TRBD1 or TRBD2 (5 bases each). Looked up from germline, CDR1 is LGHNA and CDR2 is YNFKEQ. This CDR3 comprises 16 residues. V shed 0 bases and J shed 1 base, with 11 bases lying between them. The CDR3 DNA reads TGTGCCAGCAGCCAAGATCGCTTGGGGGGCACAGATACGCAGTATTTT. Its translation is CASSQDRLGGTDTQYF.

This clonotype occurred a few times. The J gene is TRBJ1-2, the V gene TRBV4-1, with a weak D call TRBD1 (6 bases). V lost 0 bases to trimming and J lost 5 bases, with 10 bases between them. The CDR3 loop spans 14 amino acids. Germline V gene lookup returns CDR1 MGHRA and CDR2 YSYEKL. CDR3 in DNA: TGCGCCAGCAGCCAAGATCGGACAGCTTATGGCTACACCTTC. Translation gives CASSQDRTAYGYTF.

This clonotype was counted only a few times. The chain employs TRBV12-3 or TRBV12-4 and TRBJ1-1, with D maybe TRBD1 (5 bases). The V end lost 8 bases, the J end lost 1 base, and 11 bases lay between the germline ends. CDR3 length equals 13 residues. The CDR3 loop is CASRRQPNTEAFF. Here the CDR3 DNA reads TGTGCCAGCCGAAGACAGCCGAACACTGAAGCTTTCTTT.

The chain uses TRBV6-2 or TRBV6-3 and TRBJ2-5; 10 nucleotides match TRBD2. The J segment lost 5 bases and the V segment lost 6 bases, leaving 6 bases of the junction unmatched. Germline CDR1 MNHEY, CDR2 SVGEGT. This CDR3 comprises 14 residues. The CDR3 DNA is TGTGCCAGCAGAAGCGGGGGGGCCACGGAGACCCAGTACTTC. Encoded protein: CASRSGGATETQYF.

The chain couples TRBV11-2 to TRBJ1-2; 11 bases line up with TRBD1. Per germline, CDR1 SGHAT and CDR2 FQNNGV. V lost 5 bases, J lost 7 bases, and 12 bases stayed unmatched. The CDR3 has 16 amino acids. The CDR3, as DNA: TGTGCCAGCAGCCAGCAGGACAGGGGGCGCATAAGTGGCTACACCTTC. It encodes CASSQQDRGRISGYTF.

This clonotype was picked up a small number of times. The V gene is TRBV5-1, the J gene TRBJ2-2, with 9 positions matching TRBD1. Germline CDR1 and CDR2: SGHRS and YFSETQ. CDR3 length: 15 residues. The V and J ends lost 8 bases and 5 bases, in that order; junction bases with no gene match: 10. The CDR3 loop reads CASTQGQGRTGELFF. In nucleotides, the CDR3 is TGCGCCAGTACACAGGGACAGGGAAGGACCGGGGAGCTGTTTTTT.

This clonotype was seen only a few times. CDR3 sequence: CASSPGRGELFF. CDR3 coding DNA: TGTGCCAGCAGCCCGGGACGTGGGGAGCTGTTTTTT. The J gene is TRBJ2-2, the V gene TRBV3-1; the D call may be TRBD1 or TRBD2 (5 bases each). This CDR3 is 12 amino acids long. In germline, CDR1 is LGHDT, CDR2 YNNKEL (reference sequence). Trimming took 4 bases from V and 8 from J, leaving 8 bases between them.

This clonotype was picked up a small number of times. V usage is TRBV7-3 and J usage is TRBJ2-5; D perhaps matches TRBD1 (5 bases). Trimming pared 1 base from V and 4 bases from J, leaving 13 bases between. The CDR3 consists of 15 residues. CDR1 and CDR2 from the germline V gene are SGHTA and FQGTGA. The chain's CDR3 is CASSLMGWQGETQYF. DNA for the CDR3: TGTGCCAGCAGCTTAATGGGGTGGCAGGGAGAGACCCAGTACTTC.

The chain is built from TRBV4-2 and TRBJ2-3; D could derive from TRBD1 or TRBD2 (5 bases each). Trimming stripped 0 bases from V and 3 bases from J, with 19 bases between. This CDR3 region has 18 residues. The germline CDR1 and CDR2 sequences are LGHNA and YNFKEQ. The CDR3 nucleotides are TGTGCCAGCAGCCAAGATTGGACCCCGGGACCTGGGACAGATACGCAGTATTTT. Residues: CASSQDWTPGPGTDTQYF.

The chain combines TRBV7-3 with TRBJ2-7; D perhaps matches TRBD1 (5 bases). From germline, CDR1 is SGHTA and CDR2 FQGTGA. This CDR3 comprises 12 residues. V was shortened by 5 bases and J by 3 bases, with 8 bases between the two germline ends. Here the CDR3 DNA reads TGTGCCAGCAGCACCAGGGTCTACGAGCAGTACTTC. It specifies CASSTRVYEQYF.

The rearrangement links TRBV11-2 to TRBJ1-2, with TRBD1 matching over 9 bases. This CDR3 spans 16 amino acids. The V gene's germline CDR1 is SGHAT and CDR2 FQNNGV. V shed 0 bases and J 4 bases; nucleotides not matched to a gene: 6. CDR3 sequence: CASSLDSGTGTYGYTF. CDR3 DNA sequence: TGTGCCAGCAGCTTAGATTCGGGGACAGGGACCTATGGCTACACCTTC.

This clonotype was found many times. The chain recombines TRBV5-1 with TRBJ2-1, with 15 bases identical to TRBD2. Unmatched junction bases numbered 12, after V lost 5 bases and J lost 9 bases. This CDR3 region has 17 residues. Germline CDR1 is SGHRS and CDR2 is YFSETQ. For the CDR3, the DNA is TGCGCCAGCAGGGGACTAGCGGGGGGTACCCGTTTGGGTGAGCAGTTCTTC. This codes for CASRGLAGGTRLGEQFF.

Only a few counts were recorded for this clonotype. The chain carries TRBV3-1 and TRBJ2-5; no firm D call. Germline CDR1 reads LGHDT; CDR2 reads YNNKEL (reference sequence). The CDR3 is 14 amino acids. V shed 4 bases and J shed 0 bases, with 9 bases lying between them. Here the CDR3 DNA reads TGTGCCAGCAGCCGCCTCGAGGACCAAGAGACCCAGTACTTC. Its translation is CASSRLEDQETQYF.

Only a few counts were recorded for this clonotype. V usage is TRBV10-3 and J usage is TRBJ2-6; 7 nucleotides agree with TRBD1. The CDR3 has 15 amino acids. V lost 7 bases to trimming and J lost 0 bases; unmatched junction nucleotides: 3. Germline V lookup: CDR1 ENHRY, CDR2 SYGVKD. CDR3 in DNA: TGTGCCATCAATGGACAGGACTCTGGGGCCAACGTCCTGACTTTC. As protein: CAINGQDSGANVLTF.

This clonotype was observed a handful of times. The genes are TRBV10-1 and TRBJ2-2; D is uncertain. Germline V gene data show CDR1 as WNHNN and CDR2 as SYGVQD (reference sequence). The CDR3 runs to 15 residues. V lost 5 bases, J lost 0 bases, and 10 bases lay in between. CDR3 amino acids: CASSRHSSNTGELFF. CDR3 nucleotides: TGCGCCAGCAGTCGACACTCCTCGAACACCGGGGAGCTGTTTTTT.

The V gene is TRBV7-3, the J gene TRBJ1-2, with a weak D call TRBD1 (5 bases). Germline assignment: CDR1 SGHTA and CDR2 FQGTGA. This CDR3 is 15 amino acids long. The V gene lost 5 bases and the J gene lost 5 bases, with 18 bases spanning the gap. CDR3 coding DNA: TGTGCCAGCAGCCTTGTTGGTGGGGCAGGGTATGGCTACACCTTC. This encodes CASSLVGGAGYGYTF.

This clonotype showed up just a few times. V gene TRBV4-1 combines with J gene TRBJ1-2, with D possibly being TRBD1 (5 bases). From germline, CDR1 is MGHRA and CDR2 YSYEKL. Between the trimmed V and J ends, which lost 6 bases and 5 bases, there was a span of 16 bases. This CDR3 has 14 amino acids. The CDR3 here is CASRTMQGVYGYTF. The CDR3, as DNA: TGCGCCAGCAGAACCATGCAGGGCGTATATGGCTACACCTTC.

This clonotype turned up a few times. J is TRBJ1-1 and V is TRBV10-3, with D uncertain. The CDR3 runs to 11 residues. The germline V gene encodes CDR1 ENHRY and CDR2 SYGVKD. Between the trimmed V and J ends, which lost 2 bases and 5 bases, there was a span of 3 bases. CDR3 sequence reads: CAISEGTEAFF. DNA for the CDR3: TGTGCCATCAGTGAGGGGACTGAAGCTTTCTTT.

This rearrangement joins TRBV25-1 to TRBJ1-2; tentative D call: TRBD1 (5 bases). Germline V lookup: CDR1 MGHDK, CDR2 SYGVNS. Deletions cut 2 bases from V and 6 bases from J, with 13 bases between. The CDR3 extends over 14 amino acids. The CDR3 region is CASSEPLGTHGYTF. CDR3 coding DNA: TGTGCCAGCAGTGAACCGTTAGGGACCCATGGCTACACCTTC.

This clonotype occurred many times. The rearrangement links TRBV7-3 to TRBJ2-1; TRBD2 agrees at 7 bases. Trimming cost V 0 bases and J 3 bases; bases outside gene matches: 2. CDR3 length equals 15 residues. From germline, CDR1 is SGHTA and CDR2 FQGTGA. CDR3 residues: CASSLTGGGYNEQFF. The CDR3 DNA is TGTGCCAGCAGCTTAACTGGCGGGGGCTACAATGAGCAGTTCTTC. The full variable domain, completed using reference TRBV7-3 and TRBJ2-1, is GAGVSQTPSNKVTEKGKYVELRCDPISGHTALYWYRQSLGQGPEFLIYFQGTGAADDSGLPNDRFFAVRPEGSVSTLKIQRTERGDSAVYLCASSLTGGGYNEQFFGPGTRLTVL.

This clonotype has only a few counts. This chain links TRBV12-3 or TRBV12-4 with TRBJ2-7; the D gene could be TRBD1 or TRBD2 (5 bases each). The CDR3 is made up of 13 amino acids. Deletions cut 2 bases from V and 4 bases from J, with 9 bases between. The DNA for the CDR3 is TGTGCCAGCAGTTTATGGGGGAATTACGAGCAGTACTTC. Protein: CASSLWGNYEQYF.

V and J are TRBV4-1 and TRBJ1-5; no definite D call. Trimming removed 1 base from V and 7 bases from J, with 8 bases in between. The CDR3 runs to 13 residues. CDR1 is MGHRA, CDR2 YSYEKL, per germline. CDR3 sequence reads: CASSQAGSQPQHF. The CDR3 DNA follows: TGCGCCAGCAGCCAAGCCGGGAGCCAGCCCCAGCATTTT.

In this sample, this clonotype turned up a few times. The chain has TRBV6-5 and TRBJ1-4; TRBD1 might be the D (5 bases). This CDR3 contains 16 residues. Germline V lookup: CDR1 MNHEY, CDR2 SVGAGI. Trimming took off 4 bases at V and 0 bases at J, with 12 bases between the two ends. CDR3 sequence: CASSLGQVATNEKLFF. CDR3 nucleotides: TGTGCCAGCAGTTTGGGGCAGGTTGCAACTAATGAAAAACTGTTTTTT.

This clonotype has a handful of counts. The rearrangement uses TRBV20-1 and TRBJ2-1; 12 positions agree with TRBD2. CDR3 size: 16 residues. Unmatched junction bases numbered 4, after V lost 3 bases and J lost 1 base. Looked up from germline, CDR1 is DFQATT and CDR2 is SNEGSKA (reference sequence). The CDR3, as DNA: TGCAGTGCTAGTTCTAGCGGGGGGGCGTCCTACAATGAGCAGTTCTTC. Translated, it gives CSASSSGGASYNEQFF.

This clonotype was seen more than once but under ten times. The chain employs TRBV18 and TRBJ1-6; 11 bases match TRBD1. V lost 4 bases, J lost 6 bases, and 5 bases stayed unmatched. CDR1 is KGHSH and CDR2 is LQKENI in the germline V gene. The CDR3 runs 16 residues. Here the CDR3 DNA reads TGTGCCAGCTCACTGGGGACAGGGGGGGCTAATTCACCCCTCCACTTT. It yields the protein CASSLGTGGANSPLHF. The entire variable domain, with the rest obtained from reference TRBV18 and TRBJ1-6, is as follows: NAGVMQNPRHLVRRRGQEARLRCSPMKGHSHVYWYRQLPEEGLKFMVYLQKENIIDESGMPKERFSAEFPKEGPSILRIQQVVRGDSAAYFCASSLGTGGANSPLHFGNGTRLTVT.

CDR3 sequence: CASSLNSAVDTQYF. CDR3 coding DNA: TGTGCCAGCAGCTTAAATTCCGCTGTTGATACGCAGTATTTT. This chain links TRBV7-3 with TRBJ2-3; D not certain. CDR3 length: 14 amino acids. Germline V lookup: CDR1 SGHTA, CDR2 FQGTGA. Trimming took 1 base from V and 6 from J, leaving 11 bases between them.

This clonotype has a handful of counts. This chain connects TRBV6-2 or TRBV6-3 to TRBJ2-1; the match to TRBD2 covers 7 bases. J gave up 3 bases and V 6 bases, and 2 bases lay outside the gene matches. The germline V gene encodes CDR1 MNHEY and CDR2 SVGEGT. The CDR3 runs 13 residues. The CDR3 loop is CASRTGGYNEQFF. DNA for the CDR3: TGTGCCAGCAGGACGGGGGGCTACAATGAGCAGTTCTTC.